The 17 T cell receptor beta chains reported below all come from one sample, sequenced in a study of blood T cell repertoires in COVID-19. Generated by immunoSEQ multiplex PCR, the TCRdb table keeps only in-frame clones and is missing some. The table includes a few hundred thousand clones, around nine tenths detected once. Sequencing was performed on PBMCs or T cells enriched from blood (not recorded which). These receptors originate from a man between 25 and 39 years old in a cohort exposed to, infected with or recovered from COVID-19 (not recorded which).

The genes are TRBV12-3 or TRBV12-4 and TRBJ1-4; the D gene is possibly TRBD1 (6 bases). Trimming removed 4 bases from V and 11 bases from J, with 14 bases in between. The CDR3 is 13 amino acids. As DNA, the CDR3 is TGTGCCAGCAGTTCCGCGGGGGCGCAGAAACTGTTTTTT. This codes for CASSSAGAQKLFF.

This clone was picked up a small number of times. The V gene is TRBV18, the J gene TRBJ1-2, with a tentative D call TRBD1 (5 bases). This CDR3 is 13 amino acids long. V lost 8 bases to trimming and J lost 3 bases, with 13 bases between them. The germline CDR1 and CDR2 sequences are KGHSH and LQKENI. The CDR3 DNA follows: TGTGCCAGCACGGGGGGGAGGGACTATGGCTACACCTTC. Its protein is CASTGGRDYGYTF.

This rearrangement joins TRBV7-8 to TRBJ2-3; 12 nucleotides match TRBD2. Unmatched junction bases numbered 9, after V lost 5 bases and J lost 0 bases. Germline CDR1 and CDR2: SGHVS and FQNEAQ. The CDR3 length is 18 residues. CDR3: CASSAGLAGSTSTDTQYF. CDR3 DNA: TGTGCCAGCAGCGCGGGACTAGCGGGTTCGACTAGCACAGATACGCAGTATTTT.

Here the CDR3 DNA reads TGTGCCAGCAGCTTCCTCGGACTAGCTGCGGGCGAGCAGTACTTC. It codes for CASSFLGLAAGEQYF. V gene TRBV7-8 combines with J gene TRBJ2-7; 8 nucleotides line up with TRBD2. Per the germline V gene, CDR1 is SGHVS and CDR2 is FQNEAQ. The CDR3 spans 15 residues. Unmatched junction bases numbered 10, after V lost 3 bases and J lost 6 bases.

This clone came up a few times. The V and J genes are TRBV18 and TRBJ2-5; D unclear. Looked up from germline, CDR1 is KGHSH and CDR2 is LQKENI. V was shortened by 0 bases and J by 2 bases, with 7 bases between the two germline ends. The CDR3 runs 14 residues. The chain's CDR3 is CASSPPQWQETQYF. CDR3 DNA sequence: TGTGCCAGCTCACCACCCCAGTGGCAAGAGACCCAGTACTTC. Combining the CDR3 with reference TRBV18 and TRBJ2-5 gives the whole variable domain NAGVMQNPRHLVRRRGQEARLRCSPMKGHSHVYWYRQLPEEGLKFMVYLQKENIIDESGMPKERFSAEFPKEGPSILRIQQVVRGDSAAYFCASSPPQWQETQYFGPGTRLLVL.

This rearrangement joins TRBV29-1 to TRBJ2-3; TRBD2 agrees at 11 bases. J lost 4 bases, V lost 8 bases, and 8 bases had no gene match. This CDR3 region has 14 residues. CDR1 and CDR2 from the germline V gene are SQVTM and ANQGSEA. CDR3 sequence: CSHTSGSFPDTQYF. DNA of the CDR3: TGCAGCCACACTAGCGGGAGTTTCCCAGATACGCAGTATTTT.

With respect to this clone: Other DNA sequences of this sample code for an identical CDR3. The gene calls are TRBV28 and TRBJ2-7, with TRBD1 matching 7 bases. Unmatched junction bases numbered 9, after V lost 7 bases and J lost 0 bases. This CDR3 comprises 15 residues. Per germline, CDR1 MDHEN and CDR2 SYDVKM. CDR3 sequence: CASNTPGQPSYEQYF. The CDR3 bases are TGTGCCAGCAATACCCCGGGACAGCCCTCCTACGAGCAGTACTTC.

The chain is built from TRBV7-2 and TRBJ2-1; 7 bases align to TRBD2. The CDR3 extends over 14 amino acids. Germline V gives CDR1 SGHTA, CDR2 FQGNSA. V was clipped by 1 base and J by 10 bases; unmatched bases: 7. The CDR3 nucleotides read TGTGCCAGCAGCTTAGAGGGCGGGAGACGCGAGCAGTTCTTC. The encoded protein is CASSLEGGRREQFF.

The V call is TRBV29-1, the J call TRBJ1-2; 8 bases align to TRBD1. The CDR3 has 16 residues. V gave up 8 bases and J gave up 8 bases; unmatched junction bases: 22. The V gene's germline CDR1 is SQVTM and CDR2 ANQGSEA. The CDR3 DNA sequence: TGCAGCTCCCACCGCCTTAGGACAGGGACTTCGGACGGCTACACCTTC. Its protein product is CSSHRLRTGTSDGYTF.

The rearrangement uses TRBV7-9 and TRBJ1-1, with D possibly matching TRBD1 (5 bases). The CDR3 extends over 13 amino acids. Germline CDR1 and CDR2: SEHNR and FQNEAQ (reference sequence). Trimming pared 3 bases from V and 4 bases from J, leaving 9 bases between. The CDR3 region is CASSFGGGTEAFF. The CDR3 bases are TGTGCCAGCAGCTTCGGCGGGGGCACTGAAGCTTTCTTT. Drawing the rest from reference TRBV7-9 and TRBJ1-1, the complete variable domain is DTGVSQNPRHKITKRGQNVTFRCDPISEHNRLYWYRQTLGQGPEFLTYFQNEAQLEKSRLLSDRFSAERPKGSFSTLEIQRTEQGDSAMYLCASSFGGGTEAFFGQGTRLTVV.

This sequence joins TRBV4-1 and TRBJ1-6, with 8 bases identical to TRBD1. CDR1 MGHRA and CDR2 YSYEKL come from the germline V gene. The CDR3 contains 16 residues. With 1 base clipped from V and 6 bases from J, the junction kept 5 bases outside the gene matches. The CDR3 spells CASSQVPGGLNSPLHF. The CDR3 bases are TGCGCCAGCAGCCAAGTACCAGGGGGCCTTAATTCACCCCTCCACTTT.

The chain links TRBV3-1 (or the pseudogene TRBV3-2) to TRBJ1-2; perhaps TRBD1 as D (6 bases). Germline V CDR1 and CDR2: LGHDT, YNNKEL (reference sequence). The CDR3 covers 14 residues. V lost 4 bases and J 7 bases, leaving 16 bases between the germline ends. The CDR3 DNA reads as TGTGCCAGCAGCCTTCAAGCAGGGGCTGGTGGCTACACCTTC. The encoded protein is CASSLQAGAGGYTF.

The V call is TRBV5-6, the J call TRBJ1-2; D may be TRBD1 (6 bases). The germline V gene encodes CDR1 SGHDT and CDR2 YYEEEE. V was pared by 3 bases and J by 4 bases, with 16 bases between. This CDR3 has 15 amino acids. The CDR3 DNA sequence: TGTGCCAGCAGCTCGGGATGGACAGACGGCTATGGCTACACCTTC. Translated, it gives CASSSGWTDGYGYTF.

The chain uses TRBV4-1 and TRBJ2-7, with D possibly being TRBD2 (6 bases). The V gene lost 3 bases and the J gene lost 0 bases, with 15 bases spanning the gap. This CDR3 comprises 16 residues. Germline CDR1 and CDR2: MGHRA and YSYEKL. For the CDR3, the DNA is TGCGCCAGCAGCCAGTCTAGCGCGTTCAGCTCCTACGAGCAGTACTTC. Protein sequence: CASSQSSAFSSYEQYF.

The gene calls are TRBV28 and TRBJ1-2; perhaps TRBD1 as D (6 bases). V was clipped by 9 bases and J by 0 bases, with 20 bases between them. This CDR3 is built from 16 residues. The V gene's germline CDR1 is MDHEN and CDR2 SYDVKM. The CDR3 here is CASRRVGTPTNYGYTF. DNA for the CDR3: TGTGCCAGTCGCCGTGTGGGGACACCCACTAACTATGGCTACACCTTC.

The chain uses TRBV19 and TRBJ1-1, with D possibly TRBD1 on 5 matching bases. Germline V lookup: CDR1 LNHDA, CDR2 SQIVND (reference sequence). This CDR3 is 14 amino acids long. Trimming left V 7 bases short and J 2 bases short, with 14 bases between. Here the CDR3 reads CASTLKWGNTEAFF. The DNA of the CDR3 is TGTGCCAGTACCCTCAAGTGGGGCAACACTGAAGCTTTCTTT.

The gene calls are TRBV28 and TRBJ1-1; 8 bases line up with TRBD1. Germline CDR1 reads MDHEN; CDR2 reads SYDVKM. This CDR3 contains 13 residues. V dropped 2 bases and J dropped 11; count of bases not matched to a gene: 7. The CDR3, as DNA: TGTGCCAGCAGTTTAGCGGACAGGGTTATTGCTTTCTTT. Amino acids: CASSLADRVIAFF.